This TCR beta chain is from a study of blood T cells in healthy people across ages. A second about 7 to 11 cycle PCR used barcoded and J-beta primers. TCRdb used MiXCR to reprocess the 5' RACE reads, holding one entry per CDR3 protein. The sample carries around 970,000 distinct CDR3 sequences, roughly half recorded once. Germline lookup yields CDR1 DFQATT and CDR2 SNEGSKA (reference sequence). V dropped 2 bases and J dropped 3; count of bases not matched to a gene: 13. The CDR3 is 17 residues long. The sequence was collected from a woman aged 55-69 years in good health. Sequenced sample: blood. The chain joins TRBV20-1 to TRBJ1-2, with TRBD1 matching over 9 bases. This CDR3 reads CSARLPGQGGRDYGYTF. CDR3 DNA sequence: TGCAGTGCTAGACTGCCGGGACAGGGCGGTCGGGACTATGGCTACACCTTC.